This T cell receptor beta chain was found in a study of identical twins. The study, taken as a whole, reports: The study reached conclusions through statistical analysis that was cross-sectional, not following the same donors. Beta clonotypes that were abundant in cord blood contained fewer insertions, a pattern absent from memory repertoires.

TCRdb itself ran the 5' RACE reads through MiXCR, one entry per CDR3 protein. This sample has around 960,000 distinct CDR3 sequences, with 12% found just once. In regard to this clonotype: Its antigen remains unidentified.

Germline loops: CDR1 DFQATT, CDR2 SNEGSKA (reference sequence). The V end lost 3 bases, the J end lost 5 bases, and 10 bases lay between the germline ends. The CDR3 loop spans 13 amino acids. The same sample was also studied in work on yellow fever vaccine responses in identical twins.

The rearrangement joins TRBV20-1 to TRBJ2-2, with D possibly TRBD2 on 5 matching bases. Sequenced: PBMCs. This receptor was identified in a young woman in good health. The CDR3 sequence: CSARGSTTGELFF. Written as DNA, the CDR3 is TGCAGTGCTAGGGGGAGTACGACCGGGGAGCTGTTTTTT.